This is a list of T cell receptor beta chains from one sample in a study of identical twins. TCRdb ran MiXCR on the 5' RACE reads and lists one entry per CDR3 protein. The table records some 500,000 distinct CDR3 sequences, approximately 15% of them present only once. This same sample was also part of a study on yellow fever vaccine responses in identical twins.

The material sequenced was CD4+ T cells sorted from blood. The source is a young woman in good health. CDR3s include the opening cysteine and the closing phenylalanine or tryptophan. Each record gives: CDR3 protein, CDR3 DNA, clone size, V gene, D gene, J gene. The D gene is left open where the match is weak. Only some rows state a clone size, as once, few, many or a class for expanded clones.

CASSRGHPNTGELFF TGCGCCAGCAGCCGGGGACACCCGAACACCGGGGAGCTGTTTTTT . TRBV5-1 . TRBJ2-2
CASSPDQGGEQYF TGTGCCAGCTCACCTGACCAGGGAGGCGAGCAGTACTTC few TRBV18 . TRBJ2-7
CASSLERSNTGELFF TGTGCCAGCAGCTTAGAGCGGTCTAACACCGGGGAGCTGTTTTTT few TRBV7-2 . TRBJ2-2
CSAPGHPNSYEQYF TGCAGTGCTCCTGGACACCCGAATTCCTACGAGCAGTACTTC few TRBV20-1 . TRBJ2-7
CAIKRGNEQFF TGTGCCATCAAGAGGGGGAATGAGCAGTTCTTC . TRBV10-3 . TRBJ2-1
CATSRNDRGQETQYF TGTGCCACCAGCAGAAACGACAGGGGCCAAGAGACCCAGTACTTC . TRBV15 TRBD1 TRBJ2-5
CASSQDRPSVSYEQYF TGTGCCAGCAGCCAAGATCGGCCTAGCGTCTCCTACGAGCAGTACTTC . TRBV3-1 . TRBJ2-7
CASRLGTTTNEKLFF TGTGCCAGCAGACTAGGGACAACAACTAATGAAAAACTGTTTTTT few TRBV12-3/TRBV12-4 . TRBJ1-4
CASSQPPRGQGKNIQYF TGCGCCAGCAGCCAACCGCCCCGAGGACAGGGGAAAAACATTCAGTACTTC few TRBV4-1 TRBD1 TRBJ2-4
CASSQSLGGSGANVLTF TGTGCCAGCAGCCAATCATTAGGGGGATCTGGGGCCAACGTCCTGACTTTC . TRBV3-1 . TRBJ2-6
CASSYLGTLTSARTYF TGTGCCAGCAGCTACTTGGGAACCTTGACTAGCGCAAGAACGTACTTC few TRBV11-2 TRBD2 TRBJ2-5
CASSLLSEWAKNIQYF TGTGCCAGCAGCTTACTATCAGAATGGGCCAAAAACATTCAGTACTTC few TRBV7-9 . TRBJ2-4
CASSLAGTGYEQYF TGTGCCAGCAGTTTAGCCGGGACAGGCTACGAGCAGTACTTC many TRBV12-3/TRBV12-4 TRBD1 TRBJ2-7
CASSLTQATKPYEQYF TGTGCCAGCAGTCTTACGCAGGCTACAAAGCCCTACGAGCAGTACTTC . TRBV6-1 . TRBJ2-7
CASSDSEGKKYGYTF TGTGCCAGCAGTGACTCGGAGGGGAAAAAGTATGGCTACACCTTC . TRBV6-4 . TRBJ1-2
CASSPFQGTGYTGELFF TGTGCCAGCAGTCCTTTCCAGGGGACAGGGTACACCGGGGAGCTGTTTTTT . TRBV12-3/TRBV12-4 TRBD1 TRBJ2-2
CASSYSKSGTTYEQYF TGTGCCAGCAGTTACTCCAAGAGCGGGACGACCTACGAGCAGTACTTC . TRBV6-5 TRBD2 TRBJ2-7
CSARLTSGSSYEQYF TGCAGTGCTAGGTTAACTAGCGGGAGCTCCTACGAGCAGTACTTC . TRBV20-1 TRBD2 TRBJ2-7
CASSQQGRLTRAAYNEQFF TGTGCCAGCAGCCAACAGGGACGCTTAACCCGGGCTGCCTACAATGAGCAGTTCTTC . TRBV6-1 . TRBJ2-1
CSAGQGIGKNEQFF TGCAGCGCAGGACAGGGGATTGGCAAGAATGAGCAGTTCTTC many TRBV29-1 TRBD1 TRBJ2-1
CASSVLGGGSNTGELFF TGTGCCAGCAGCGTCCTAGGCGGGGGATCGAACACCGGGGAGCTGTTTTTT . TRBV9 TRBD2 TRBJ2-2
CASSWDGNTEAFF TGTGCCAGCAGCTGGGACGGGAACACTGAAGCTTTCTTT few TRBV11-2 . TRBJ1-1
CASSYRAGSDEQYF TGTGCCAGCAGTTACAGGGCAGGCTCCGACGAGCAGTACTTC few TRBV6-5 . TRBJ2-7
CATSRDAGIFSYNEQFF TGTGCCACCAGCAGAGATGCAGGGATTTTTTCCTACAATGAGCAGTTCTTC few TRBV15 . TRBJ2-1
CASSQAKGAVSYEQYF TGCGCCAGCAGCCAAGCCAAAGGGGCTGTCTCCTACGAGCAGTACTTC . TRBV4-3 . TRBJ2-7
CASSWDRVRDTGELFF TGCGCCAGCAGCTGGGACAGGGTGAGGGACACCGGGGAGCTGTTTTTT . TRBV5-1 TRBD1 TRBJ2-2
CAIPRTGGGTNEKLFF TGTGCCATCCCACGTACAGGGGGTGGGACTAATGAAAAACTGTTTTTT . TRBV6-1 TRBD1 TRBJ1-4
CSAMRGNQPQHF TGCAGTGCCATGAGAGGCAATCAGCCCCAGCATTTT . TRBV20-1 . TRBJ1-5
CASSSAGDRGGSYNEQFF TGTGCCAGCAGCTCGGCGGGGGACAGGGGAGGTTCCTACAATGAGCAGTTCTTC . TRBV5-4 TRBD1 TRBJ2-1
CASYPSGRVTYEQYF TGTGCCAGCTACCCTAGCGGGAGGGTCACCTACGAGCAGTACTTC few TRBV6-1 TRBD2 TRBJ2-7
CASSLDGKISYEQYF TGTGCCAGCAGCTTAGACGGAAAAATCTCCTACGAGCAGTACTTC . TRBV7-9 . TRBJ2-7
CASSPPGQGYEQYF TGTGCCAGCAGCCCTCCAGGACAGGGCTACGAGCAGTACTTC many TRBV3-1 TRBD1 TRBJ2-7
CATRVQGGTDTQYF TGCGCCACCCGAGTACAGGGAGGCACAGATACGCAGTATTTT few TRBV5-1 . TRBJ2-3
CATIGTGGLPNTGELFF TGTGCCACGATTGGGACAGGGGGACTCCCGAACACCGGGGAGCTGTTTTTT many TRBV10-3 TRBD1 TRBJ2-2
CASSLATDAYEQYF TGCGCCAGCAGCTTGGCGACGGATGCCTACGAGCAGTACTTC . TRBV5-1 . TRBJ2-7
CASSSRGNTGELFF TGTGCCAGCAGCTCTCGGGGGAACACCGGGGAGCTGTTTTTT many TRBV12-3/TRBV12-4 . TRBJ2-2
CASSPGRAYEQYF TGTGCCAGCAGCCCGGGACGAGCCTACGAGCAGTACTTC many TRBV12-3/TRBV12-4 . TRBJ2-7
CATSIGGTGNTGELFF TGTGCCACCAGCATCGGAGGGACAGGGAATACCGGGGAGCTGTTTTTT . TRBV15 TRBD1 TRBJ2-2